The rows below give T cell receptor beta chains drawn from one sample of a study of human T cells and chemical hapten exposure. A single record per CDR3 protein comes from TCRdb applying MiXCR to the RACE reads. The data contain some 78,000 distinct CDR3 sequences, over 6.5% of them singletons. Sequencing was done on a sample of whole blood. These receptors came from a male donor in good health. Some clones in this sample may be carry-over from other donors' samples. Each CDR3 is given with its conserved first and last residue. D genes are given only for firm matches. Size tells how often a clone was seen (once, few, many) or the class of an expanded clone, and some rows leave it out.

V gene,D gene,J gene,clone size,CDR3 protein,CDR3 DNA
TRBV27,TRBD1,TRBJ1-5,many,CASSKGQGRGNQPQHF,TGTGCCAGCAGCAAGGGACAGGGGAGAGGCAATCAGCCCCAGCATTTT
TRBV5-1,NA,TRBJ1-4,few,CASSLGQLNEKLFF,TGCGCCAGCAGCTTGGGACAGCTTAATGAAAAACTGTTTTTT
TRBV3-1,NA,TRBJ2-3,few,CASSQEGLSTDTQYF,TGTGCCAGCAGCCAAGAGGGACTTTCCACAGATACGCAGTATTTT
TRBV7-2,NA,TRBJ1-5,few,CASSLEGMSNQPQHF,TGTGCCAGCAGCTTAGAGGGCATGAGCAATCAGCCCCAGCATTTT
TRBV4-3,NA,TRBJ2-2,many,CASSQVQDSQNTGELFF,TGCGCCAGCAGCCAAGTCCAGGACAGCCAAAACACCGGGGAGCTGTTTTTT
TRBV11-2,NA,TRBJ2-7,many,CASSFEPQAEQYF,TGTGCCAGCAGCTTCGAGCCCCAGGCGGAACAGTACTTC
TRBV6-1,NA,TRBJ1-1,NA,CASSDASGGHTEAFF,TGTGCCAGCAGTGACGCCTCGGGAGGCCACACTGAAGCTTTCTTT
TRBV13,TRBD2,TRBJ2-7,few,CASSPQGLAWEQYF,TGTGCCAGCAGCCCTCAAGGACTAGCGTGGGAGCAGTACTTC
TRBV7-8,NA,TRBJ2-5,NA,CASSLDSIETQYF,TGTGCCAGCAGCTTAGATAGTATTGAGACCCAGTACTTC
TRBV2,NA,TRBJ1-1,many,CASKGTRNTEAFF,TGTGCCAGCAAAGGGACAAGGAACACTGAAGCTTTCTTT
TRBV5-6,NA,TRBJ2-3,few,CASSSADTQYF,TGTGCCAGCAGTTCTGCAGATACGCAGTATTTT
TRBV20-1,NA,TRBJ2-7,many,CSARDSSSYEQYF,TGCAGTGCTAGAGACTCGAGCTCCTACGAGCAGTACTTC